A single sample gave rise to the 3 T cell receptor beta chains below, sequenced in a study of blood T cell repertoires in COVID-19. The repertoire was sequenced with immunoSEQ multiplex PCR; TCRdb's copy has only in-frame clones and lacks some. The table lists about 200,000 clones, approximately 85% of them singletons, with about 2.4% in the top ten. The material sequenced was peripheral blood. The receptors shown here come from a woman between 70 and 85 years old with COVID-19, enrolled during active disease.

This chain connects TRBV5-1 to TRBJ2-3; 13 bases agree with TRBD2. V lost 4 bases, J lost 6 bases, and 8 bases stayed unmatched. CDR1 and CDR2 from the germline V gene are SGHRS and YFSETQ. The CDR3 covers 16 residues. CDR3 DNA: TGCGCCAGCAGCCCGCTCGGGACTAGCGGGACGGATACGCAGTATTTT. It encodes CASSPLGTSGTDTQYF. The entire variable domain, with the rest obtained from reference TRBV5-1 and TRBJ2-3, is as follows: KAGVTQTPRYLIKTRGQQVTLSCSPISGHRSVSWYQQTPGQGLQFLFEYFSETQRNKGNFPGRFSGRQFSNSRSEMNVSTLELGDSALYLCASSPLGTSGTDTQYFGPGTRLTVL.

This chain uses TRBV6-2 or TRBV6-3 with TRBJ2-5, with 15 positions matching TRBD2. CDR1 is MNHEY and CDR2 is SVGEGT in the germline V gene. The CDR3 has 16 residues. With 5 bases clipped from V and 5 bases from J, the junction kept 6 bases outside the gene matches. The CDR3 DNA is TGTGCCAGCAGTCCGGGACTAGCGGGGGGCGGGGAGACCCAGTACTTC. Its protein is CASSPGLAGGGETQYF.

The chain recombines TRBV9 with TRBJ1-1; 7 bases are a match to TRBD1. This CDR3 spans 14 amino acids. Germline V gene sequence: CDR1 SGDLS, CDR2 YYNGEE. V gave up 1 base and J gave up 1 base; unmatched junction bases: 1. The CDR3 region is CASSVQGGNTEAFF. CDR3 sequence (DNA): TGTGCCAGCAGCGTACAGGGGGGGAACACTGAAGCTTTCTTT. Drawing the rest from reference TRBV9 and TRBJ1-1, the complete variable domain is DSGVTQTPKHLITATGQRVTLRCSPRSGDLSVYWYQQSLDQGLQFLIQYYNGEERAKGNILERFSAQQFPDLHSELNLSSLELGDSALYFCASSVQGGNTEAFFGQGTRLTVV.